This T cell receptor (beta chain) derives from a study of cytomegalovirus exposure and HLA in healthy donors. The CDR3 loop spans 14 amino acids. CDR1 is MNHNS, CDR2 SASEGT, per germline. V dropped 1 base and J dropped 3 bases, with 9 bases sitting between them. Study-level points and caveats: According to the study, 160 or so TCR beta chains were cytomegalovirus-associated. Among the CMV-associated chains, three were confirmed in vitro as specific for CMV antigens.

The data were produced by immunoSEQ multiplex PCR, yet TCRdb's version contains in-frame clones alone and is incomplete. Found here are some 170,000 clones, 85% of them singletons; the top ten hold about 2%. This clone was detected many times. Antigen specificity is unknown. Sequencing was carried out using PBMCs. V usage is TRBV6-1 and J usage is TRBJ1-2; D might be TRBD1 (5 bases). This TCR was sampled from a man aged 30-40 years in good health and CMV-seropositive. CDR3 residues: CASSEGGVDYGYTF. DNA for the CDR3: TGTGCCAGCAGTGAAGGGGGGGTAGACTATGGCTACACCTTC.